A few counts support the clone carrying this T cell receptor beta chain. Antigen: not known. The sample, about 10 milliliters of peripheral blood, was drawn from each donor. Whenever a sample was processed, at least 6 million PBMCs were isolated. Germline V gives CDR1 SEHNR, CDR2 FQNEAQ (reference sequence). V shed 5 bases and J 4 bases; nucleotides not matched to a gene: 15. The CDR3 has 19 residues. These data originate in a study of blood T cells in healthy people across ages. Using a J-beta primer mix together with a sample-barcoded 5' primer, a second PCR was run for about 6 to 11 cycles. MiXCR, applied by TCRdb to the 5' RACE reads, yields one record per CDR3 protein. The repertoire holds about 730,000 distinct CDR3 sequences, 35% to 45% seen once, with more than 20% in the top ten. Points from the study as a whole: As age increased, TCR beta diversity per million T cells fell in a roughly linear fashion. Diversity was higher, and naive CD4+ cells more numerous, in long-lived donors than in aged donors.

This sequence originates from a woman aged 60-70 years in good health. This sequence joins TRBV7-9 and TRBJ2-7; 15 bases agree with TRBD2. Sequenced: blood. CDR3 nucleotides: TGTGCCAGCAGCCAACCAGGACTAGCGGGAGGGCCCTCGTCTTACGAGCAGTACTTC. Its protein is CASSQPGLAGGPSSYEQYF.